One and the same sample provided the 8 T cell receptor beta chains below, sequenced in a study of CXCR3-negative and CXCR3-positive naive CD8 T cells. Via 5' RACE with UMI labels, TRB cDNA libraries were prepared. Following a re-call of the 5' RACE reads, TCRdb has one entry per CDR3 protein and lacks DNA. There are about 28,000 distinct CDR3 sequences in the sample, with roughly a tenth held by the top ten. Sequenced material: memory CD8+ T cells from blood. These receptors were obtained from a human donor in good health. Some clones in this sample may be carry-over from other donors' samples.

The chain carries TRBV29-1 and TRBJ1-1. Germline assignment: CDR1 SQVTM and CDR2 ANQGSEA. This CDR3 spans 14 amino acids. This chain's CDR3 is CSVAGGGLGTEAFF.

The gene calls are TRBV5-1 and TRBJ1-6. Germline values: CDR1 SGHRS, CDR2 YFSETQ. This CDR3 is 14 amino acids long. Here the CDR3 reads CASSLGDYNSPLHF.

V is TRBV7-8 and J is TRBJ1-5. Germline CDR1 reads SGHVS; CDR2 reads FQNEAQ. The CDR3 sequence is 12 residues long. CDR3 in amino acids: CASSLVAEPQHF.

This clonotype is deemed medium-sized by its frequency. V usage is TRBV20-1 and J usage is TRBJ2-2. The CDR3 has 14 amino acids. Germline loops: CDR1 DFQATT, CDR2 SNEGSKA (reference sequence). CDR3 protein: CSARDLAVTGELFF.

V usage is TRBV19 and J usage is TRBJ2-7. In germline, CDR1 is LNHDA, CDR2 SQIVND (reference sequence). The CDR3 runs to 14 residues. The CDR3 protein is CASTWAWNEDEQYF.

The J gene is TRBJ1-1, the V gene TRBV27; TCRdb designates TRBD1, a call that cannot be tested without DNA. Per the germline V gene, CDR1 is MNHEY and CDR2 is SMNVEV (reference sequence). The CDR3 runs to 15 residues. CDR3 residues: CASSPDRDLNTEAFF.

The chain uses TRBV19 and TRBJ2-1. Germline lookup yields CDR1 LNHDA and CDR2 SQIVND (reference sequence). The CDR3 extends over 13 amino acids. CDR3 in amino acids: CASSIDLYNEQFF.

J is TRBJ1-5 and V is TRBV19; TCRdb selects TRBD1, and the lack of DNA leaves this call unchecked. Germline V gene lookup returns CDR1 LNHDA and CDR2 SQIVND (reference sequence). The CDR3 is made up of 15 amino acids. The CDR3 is CASSIVWGTGQPQHF.